The subject of this entry is one T cell receptor beta chain. Its antigen is currently not known. Per-nucleotide qualities are absent, and no much larger clonotype sits a single base away. Including cysteine and phenylalanine, the CDR3 has 13 amino acids. Only the CDR3 portion is preserved as DNA: 39 bases, with reading frame beginning at the first base. Relative to germline, V is 4 bases shorter and J is 7 bases shorter, with 14 bases between their ends. The CDR1 and CDR2 encoded by the germline V gene are SGHRS and YFSETQ. TCRbeta CDR3 regions were amplified from genomic DNA by means of the immunoSEQ Assay, a bias-controlled multiplex PCR. Concerning the study's data processing: The number of nucleated cells in each sample was estimated by amplification of reference gene primers within the assay. Sequence reads were collapsed and filtered to measure the absolute abundance of every unique TCRbeta CDR3 rearrangement. Productive Simpson clonality was computed per sample as the square root of Simpson's diversity index over productive rearrangements. The source is immuneACCESS, and TCRdb retained only in-frame sequences with V and J called. Part of the clones is not carried over; for the studies checked, unresolved V genes explain less than half of this, and the remainder is unexplained. V and J calls and clone size are as listed in that table; D and trimming were resolved from the DNA. Within this sample are about 130,000 clones, with around 85% of them counted one time only. The biggest ten clones account for around 3% of the sample.

This record belongs to a study of blood T cell repertoires in COVID-19 (dated by TCRdb to 2018 to 2020). For the study in its entirety: Samples from collaborators originated in the United States, Italy and Spain and spanned both the acute and convalescent phases of COVID-19. The prospective study material was composed of cDNA or gDNA derived from T cells, B-cell-depleted T cells, or PBMCs. The dataset comprised deeply sampled blood TCRbeta repertoires from subjects exposed to, actively infected with, or recovered from COVID-19. The repertoires were released in a freely available public database meant as a resource for research on the immune response to SARS-CoV-2. The samples were drawn from the first 160 participants of the ongoing ImmuneRACE study and from more than 1,000 subjects provided by 6 global collaborators. The sample metadata nearly always contained a de-identified subject ID, COVID-19 status, age in years and sex. Where available, HLA class I and class II types were obtained from metadata supplied by the sample provider rather than from assay-based typing.

Study-level results and caveats: Clinical and demographic metadata were provided uncurated, with the amount varying by source and participant.

Whole blood was collected in K2EDTA tubes by collaborating institutions according to the institutions' own protocols. For TCRbeta analysis, collaborator samples were shipped as frozen whole blood, as isolated PBMCs, or as DNA extracted from either sample type. The receptor was derived from a woman of 80 years or more with acute or convalescent COVID-19. Sequencing was done on a sample of peripheral blood. The V gene is TRBV5-1 and the J gene is TRBJ1-1; TRBD1 is a weak D gene call, 5 bases matching. The CDR3 has the sequence CASSAGRINEAFF. The DNA sequence is TGCGCCAGCAGCGCGGGGCGAATTAATGAAGCTTTCTTT.